These 7 T cell receptor beta chains share one sample of origin, sequenced in a study of cytomegalovirus exposure and HLA in healthy donors. Data came from immunoSEQ multiplex PCR; TCRdb stores just in-frame clones and leaves some out. The sample includes about 120,000 clones, roughly nine tenths of them seen just once. Sequencing was carried out using PBMCs. These receptors were collected from a woman aged 18-29 years in good health and CMV-seronegative.

V gene TRBV6-5 combines with J gene TRBJ2-3; a possible D gene is TRBD1 (5 bases). Per the germline V gene, CDR1 is MNHEY and CDR2 is SVGAGI. This CDR3 spans 13 amino acids. The CDR3 reads CASRAGFTDTQYF. The CDR3 coding sequence is TGTGCTAGCCGGGCAGGGTTCACAGATACGCAGTATTTT.

The chain links TRBV6-1 to TRBJ2-7, with 8 bases identical to TRBD1. V lost 3 bases and J lost 6; bases outside the gene matches: 4. The germline V gene has CDR1 MNHNS and CDR2 SASEGT. This CDR3 spans 13 amino acids. This chain's CDR3 is CASSEDRASEQYF. CDR3 DNA: TGTGCCAGCAGTGAGGACAGGGCTAGCGAGCAGTACTTC.

The rearrangement uses TRBV27 and TRBJ1-5, with TRBD1 matching 8 bases. The germline V gene encodes CDR1 MNHEY and CDR2 SMNVEV (reference sequence). The CDR3 consists of 15 residues. V lost 6 bases, J lost 1 base, and 5 bases stayed unmatched. The CDR3 protein is CASSPRTGSNQPQHF. The CDR3 region has the DNA TGTGCCAGCAGCCCTCGGACAGGGAGCAATCAGCCCCAGCATTTT.

The DNA of the CDR3 is TGTGCCAGCAGTGATTCCCGGGACAGCTACAATGAAAAACTGTTTTTT. Amino acid sequence: CASSDSRDSYNEKLFF. This chain connects TRBV25-1 to TRBJ1-4; TRBD1 matches at 7 bases. V shed 3 bases and J 5 bases; nucleotides not matched to a gene: 9. This CDR3 comprises 16 residues. CDR1 is MGHDK and CDR2 is SYGVNS in the germline V gene.

Of note for this clone: Here the CDR3 omits its conserved ending phenylalanine or tryptophan, so a read error is the likely source. Because the CDR3's place on the DNA is in doubt, the DNA is left out and the CDR3 is given as listed by TCRdb. The chain combines TRBV21-1 with TRBJ1-2. TRBV21-1 is deemed a pseudogene. The CDR3 length equals 8 residues, ends included. CDR3 sequence: CASSSTTL.

The chain recombines TRBV6-5 with TRBJ1-4; D is undetermined. V lost 6 bases, J lost 10 bases, and 18 bases lay in between. The CDR3 extends over 14 amino acids. Germline lookup yields CDR1 MNHEY and CDR2 SVGAGI. CDR3 bases: TGTGCCAGCAGAAGCCCCAGCGTGACTGGAAAACTGTTTTTT. Protein product: CASRSPSVTGKLFF.

The V and J genes are TRBV28 and TRBJ1-2; unclear D gene. V gave up 6 bases and J gave up 3 bases, with 8 bases separating them. Germline V gene sequence: CDR1 MDHEN, CDR2 SYDVKM. CDR3 length: 12 amino acids. The chain's CDR3 is CASSGVDYGYTF. DNA of the CDR3: TGTGCCAGCAGCGGGGTTGACTATGGCTACACCTTC.